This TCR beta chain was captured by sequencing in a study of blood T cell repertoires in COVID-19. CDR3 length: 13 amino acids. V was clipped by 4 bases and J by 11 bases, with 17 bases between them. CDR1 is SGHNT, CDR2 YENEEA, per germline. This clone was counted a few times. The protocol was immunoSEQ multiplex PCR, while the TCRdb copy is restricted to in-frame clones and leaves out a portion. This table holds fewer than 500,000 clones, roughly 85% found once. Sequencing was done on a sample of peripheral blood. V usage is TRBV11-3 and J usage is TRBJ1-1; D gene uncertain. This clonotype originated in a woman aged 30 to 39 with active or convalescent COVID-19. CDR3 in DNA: TGTGCCAGCAGCTCAGGTTCGACATCTCGGGCTTTCTTT. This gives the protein CASSSGSTSRAFF. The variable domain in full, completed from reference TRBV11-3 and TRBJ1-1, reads EAGVVQSPRYKIIEKKQPVAFWCNPISGHNTLYWYLQNLGQGPELLIRYENEEAVDDSQLPKDRFSAERLKGVDSTLKIQPAELGDSAVYLCASSSGSTSRAFFGQGTRLTVV.